There are a few counts of the clone carrying this T cell receptor beta chain. Its cognate antigen is unknown. The CDR3 consists of 14 residues. J was trimmed by 6 bases and V by 6 bases; bases with no gene match: 5. Germline lookup yields CDR1 DFQATT and CDR2 SNEGSKA (reference sequence). This record comes from a study of blood T cells in healthy people across ages. Study context: Template switching captured about one barcoded beta molecule per two T cells.

Broader study findings: Shifts in expanded clonotypes may have been confounded by donor CMV status, which was unknown. Both higher diversity and more naive CD4+ cells marked long-lived donors when set against aged donors. While age rose, TCR beta diversity per million T cells dropped in a roughly linear way.

For the second PCR, which ran for roughly 6 to 12 cycles, a sample-barcoded 5' primer and a J-beta primer mix were used. TCRdb called the 5' RACE reads again in MiXCR, with one record for every CDR3 protein. Here the sample spans more than 1,400,000 distinct CDR3 sequences, roughly 40% being singletons. The sequenced sample was blood. The rearrangement joins TRBV20-1 to TRBJ2-1; 13 bases line up with TRBD2. This sequence originates from a woman younger than 30 in good health. As DNA, the CDR3 is TGCAGTGCCCCGGGACTAGCGGGGCTCAATGAGCAGTTCTTC. Its translation is CSAPGLAGLNEQFF.